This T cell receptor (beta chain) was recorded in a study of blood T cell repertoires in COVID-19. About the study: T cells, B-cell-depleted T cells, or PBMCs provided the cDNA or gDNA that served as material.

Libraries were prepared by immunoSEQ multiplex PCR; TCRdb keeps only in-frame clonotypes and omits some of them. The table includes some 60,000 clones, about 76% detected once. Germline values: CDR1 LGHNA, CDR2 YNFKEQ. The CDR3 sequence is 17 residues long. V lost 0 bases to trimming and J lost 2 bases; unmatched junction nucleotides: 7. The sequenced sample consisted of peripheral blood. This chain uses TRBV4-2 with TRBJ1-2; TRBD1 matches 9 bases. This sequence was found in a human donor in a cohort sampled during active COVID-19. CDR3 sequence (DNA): TGTGCCAGCAGCCAAGATCCCGGGACAGGGCTAAACTATGGCTACACCTTC. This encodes CASSQDPGTGLNYGYTF.